The 17 T cell receptor beta chains reported below all come from one sample, sequenced in a study of graft-versus-host responses after intestinal transplantation. Generated by immunoSEQ multiplex PCR, the TCRdb table keeps only in-frame clones and is missing some. The table records some 130,000 clones, roughly 95% of them present only once. No antigen has been identified for these receptors. The sequencing used unstimulated CD8+ T cells sorted from spleen or lymph node cells, collected before intestinal transplant. Receptors originate from a human donor who received an intestinal transplant.

The rearrangement uses TRBV21-1 and TRBJ2-7; the table's D call, TRBD2, was not checked against the DNA. TRBV21-1 constitutes a pseudogene. The CDR3 length is 16 residues. In nucleotides, the CDR3 is TGTGCCAGCAGGAACGGGGAGGGCCCCCACTCGGAGGAGCAGTACTTC. It encodes CASRNGEGPHSEEQYF.

The chain carries TRBV7-6 and TRBJ2-1; D ambiguous. V was shortened by 5 bases and J by 0 bases, with 8 bases between the two germline ends. The germline CDR1 and CDR2 sequences are SGHVS and FNYEAQ. The CDR3 consists of 14 residues. DNA of the CDR3: TGTGCCAGCAGCCCACGTGGCTCCTACAATGAGCAGTTCTTC. As protein: CASSPRGSYNEQFF.

The chain recombines TRBV5-1 with TRBJ2-5; D ambiguous. Germline V gene sequence: CDR1 SGHRS, CDR2 YFSETQ. The CDR3 spans 13 residues. Between the trimmed V and J ends, which lost 4 bases and 0 bases, there was a span of 7 bases. This CDR3 is CASSAEYQETQYF. The CDR3 coding sequence is TGCGCCAGCAGCGCGGAGTACCAAGAGACCCAGTACTTC.

This rearrangement joins TRBV28 to TRBJ1-1; 7 positions match TRBD1. CDR1 is MDHEN, CDR2 SYDVKM, per germline. Losses at the gene ends were 6 bases for V and 6 bases for J; bases not matched to a gene: 10. The CDR3 has 14 residues. The CDR3 DNA is TGTGCCAGCAGAATAGGGGGCGTGGGCCCTGAAGCTTTCTTT. It yields the protein CASRIGGVGPEAFF.

The chain employs TRBV4-1 and TRBJ1-5, with TRBD1 identical over 12 bases. The V gene end was trimmed by 4 bases and the J gene end by 6 bases; junction bases not matched to a gene: 10. The CDR3 covers 17 residues. Germline V gene lookup returns CDR1 MGHRA and CDR2 YSYEKL. The CDR3: CASSLFGTGGAGQPQHF. DNA for the CDR3: TGCGCCAGCAGCCTCTTCGGGACAGGGGGCGCAGGTCAGCCCCAGCATTTT.

A note on this clone: In the same sample, other DNA sequences code for this CDR3. This sequence joins TRBV19 and TRBJ2-7; 7 nucleotides match TRBD2. The V gene's germline CDR1 is LNHDA and CDR2 SQIVND (reference sequence). The CDR3 covers 13 residues. Trimming at V came to 3 bases and at J to 3 bases, leaving 2 bases not matched to a gene. The chain's CDR3 is CASSMTGGYEQYF. CDR3 coding DNA: TGTGCCAGTAGTATGACGGGGGGCTACGAGCAGTACTTC. Full variable domain (missing parts from reference TRBV19 and TRBJ2-7): DGGITQSPKYLFRKEGQNVTLSCEQNLNHDAMYWYRQDPGQGLRLIYYSQIVNDFQKGDIAEGYSVSREKKESFPLTVTSAQKNPTAFYLCASSMTGGYEQYFGPGTRLTVT.

The chain combines TRBV7-9 with TRBJ2-5; D gene ambiguous. Germline CDR1 SEHNR, CDR2 FQNEAQ (reference sequence). The germline V and J ends were trimmed by 1 base and 5 bases, with 8 bases remaining between them. CDR3 length equals 13 residues. The CDR3 DNA reads as TGTGCCAGCAGCTTAGTTCACTGGGAGACCCAGTACTTC. It specifies CASSLVHWETQYF.

This chain connects TRBV6-5 to TRBJ2-7; the D gene is possibly TRBD1 (6 bases). The CDR3 has 15 residues. Germline loops: CDR1 MNHEY, CDR2 SVGAGI. The V gene lost 6 bases and the J gene lost 3 bases, with 18 bases spanning the gap. As DNA, the CDR3 is TGTGCCAGCAGCACTACAGGGTCGGGGTACTACGAGCAGTACTTC. Its translation: CASSTTGSGYYEQYF.

V and J are TRBV27 and TRBJ2-3, with a tentative D call TRBD1 (5 bases). CDR1 is MNHEY, CDR2 SMNVEV, per germline (reference sequence). V was shortened by 7 bases and J by 6 bases, with 14 bases between the two germline ends. The CDR3 runs to 13 residues. The CDR3 nucleotides are TGTGCCAGCACCCCAGGGCCGGCGGATACGCAGTATTTT. As protein: CASTPGPADTQYF.

This chain links TRBV9 with TRBJ1-5; D is possibly TRBD1 (6 bases). Germline values: CDR1 SGDLS, CDR2 YYNGEE. V was trimmed by 0 bases and J by 3 bases, leaving 10 bases between them. This CDR3 region has 15 residues. In DNA, the CDR3 is TGTGCCAGCAGCGTAGATGGGGGCCCCAATCAGCCCCAGCATTTT. It translates to CASSVDGGPNQPQHF. Full variable domain (missing parts from reference TRBV9 and TRBJ1-5): DSGVTQTPKHLITATGQRVTLRCSPRSGDLSVYWYQQSLDQGLQFLIQYYNGEERAKGNILERFSAQQFPDLHSELNLSSLELGDSALYFCASSVDGGPNQPQHFGDGTRLSIL.

CDR3 coding DNA: TGTGCCAGCAGTGTAGCGGGCTACAATGAGCAGTTCTTC. It yields the protein CASSVAGYNEQFF. The chain uses TRBV25-1 and TRBJ2-1, with 7 bases that match TRBD2. Trimming took 4 bases from V and 3 from J; bases not matched to a gene: 0. The germline CDR1 and CDR2 sequences are MGHDK and SYGVNS. This CDR3 contains 13 residues. The full variable domain, in which reference TRBV25-1 and TRBJ2-1 provide the parts outside the CDR3, is EADIYQTPRYLVIGTGKKITLECSQTMGHDKMYWYQQDPGMELHLIHYSYGVNSTEKGDLSSESTVSRIRTEHFPLTLESARPSHTSQYLCASSVAGYNEQFFGPGTRLTVL.

This chain connects TRBV5-6 to TRBJ2-2; possible D gene TRBD2, 5 bases. CDR1 is SGHDT, CDR2 YYEEEE, per germline. The length of the CDR3 is 16 residues. Trimming stripped 0 bases from V and 6 bases from J, with 15 bases between. In DNA, the CDR3 is TGTGCCAGCAGCTTGGGCAGAGCGGTCGGCCCCGGGGAGCTGTTTTTT. Its translation: CASSLGRAVGPGELFF.

The rearrangement uses TRBV28 and TRBJ1-5; the match to TRBD1 covers 7 bases. V was pared by 3 bases and J by 1 base, with 9 bases of the junction left unmatched. CDR3 length: 17 amino acids. From germline, CDR1 is MDHEN and CDR2 SYDVKM. The CDR3 DNA reads as TGTGCCAGCAGTTTCTCAAGGGGGCAGGACAGCAATCAGCCCCAGCATTTT. Translation: CASSFSRGQDSNQPQHF. The full variable domain, in which reference TRBV28 and TRBJ1-5 provide the parts outside the CDR3, is DVKVTQSSRYLVKRTGEKVFLECVQDMDHENMFWYRQDPGLGLRLIYFSYDVKMKEKGDIPEGYSVSREKKERFSLILESASTNQTSMYLCASSFSRGQDSNQPQHFGDGTRLSIL.

The gene calls are TRBV4-3 and TRBJ1-5; TRBD1 agrees at 9 bases. The CDR3 sequence is 15 residues long. Looked up from germline, CDR1 is LGHNA and CDR2 is YSLEER. Losses at the gene ends were 4 bases for V and 1 base for J; bases not matched to a gene: 2. CDR3 in DNA: TGCGCCAGCAGCCCAGGGACAGGGAGCAATCAGCCCCAGCATTTT. This sequence encodes CASSPGTGSNQPQHF.

The V gene is TRBV28, the J gene TRBJ1-5, with 7 bases aligning to TRBD1. The CDR3 has 20 residues. CDR1 is MDHEN, CDR2 SYDVKM, per germline. V shed 7 bases, J shed 0 bases, and the junction held 21 bases outside the gene matches. This CDR3 reads CASTVLILAGGQYSNQPQHF. In nucleotides, the CDR3 is TGTGCCAGCACCGTCCTGATATTGGCTGGGGGACAGTATAGCAATCAGCCCCAGCATTTT.

J is TRBJ2-7 and V is TRBV7-8; 9 nucleotides match TRBD1. V was clipped by 5 bases and J by 3 bases; unmatched bases: 8. CDR1 is SGHVS, CDR2 FQNEAQ, per germline. This CDR3 has 15 residues. The CDR3 loop is CASSPRPGQGYEQYF. CDR3 DNA: TGTGCCAGCAGCCCCCGCCCGGGACAGGGCTACGAGCAGTACTTC.

V gene TRBV5-1 combines with J gene TRBJ2-6; 8 nucleotides agree with TRBD1. V shed 3 bases, J shed 3 bases, and the junction held 2 bases outside the gene matches. Germline CDR1 SGHRS, CDR2 YFSETQ. This CDR3 comprises 15 residues. CDR3 in amino acids: CASSSTGVGANVLTF. CDR3 nucleotide sequence: TGCGCCAGCAGCTCGACAGGGGTTGGGGCCAACGTCCTGACTTTC.